These T cell receptor beta chains were read from a single sample in a study of CD4 T cells in relation to SARS-CoV-2 and coronaviruses. No antigen has been assigned to these receptors. Clones were sequenced by immunoSEQ multiplex PCR, and TCRdb holds only the in-frame ones, with some missing. The profile shows approximately 17,000 clones, approximately 80% of them singletons. Material: CD4+ T cells from PBMCs, cultured in vitro. These receptors were taken from a human donor in good health. Both conserved end residues are part of each CDR3.

cdr3_aa v_call
CASSQEDTEAFF TRBV5-4
CASSMTDRGAGDTF TRBV19
CASSYGLAGTDTQYF TRBV9
CASSLALATSYEQYF TRBV5-1
CASSGPLGGTGELFF TRBV9
CASSVLAGAQETQYF TRBV9
CASSSTGGADTQYF TRBV5-1
CASSRGGAGTDTQYF TRBV7-3
CASSLIPGSEQYF TRBV7-3
CASILTAYSGNTIYF TRBV2
CASSGSAGGTDTQYF TRBV9
CASSYSRLATEAFF TRBV6-5
CASSPGQTGNEQFF TRBV7-2
CAWGKEGGQPQHF TRBV30
CASSPMGRGNTEAFF TRBV3-1/TRBV3-2
CASSLGPGTYGYTF TRBV7-2
CASSDERTGWPNTEAFF TRBV25-1
CASSIYGHEYEQYF TRBV19
CASSLTSQYEQYF TRBV5-1
CASSLVEGPGRGAFF TRBV5-1
CASSSLAASTDTQYF TRBV5-1
CATRAGTFPYEQYF TRBV24-1
CASTVDGQFHNEQFF TRBV9
CASSESTLAGGREQYF TRBV10-1
CASSETVGETQYF TRBV3-1/TRBV3-2
CASRSDRENTEAFF TRBV2
CASSQDLPDTQYF TRBV4-1
CASSEGGNGNTIYF TRBV6-1
CASSRPGLAGQGTDTQYF TRBV4-1
CASSRDRVDEQFF TRBV7-9
CASSHDSYEQYF TRBV5-1
CATSDTLAGGSYNEQFF TRBV24-1
CASSPTSLPSTDTQYF TRBV18
CASSPYAGELFF TRBV12-3/TRBV12-4
CASSSTQGNEKLFF TRBV6-6
CAWSPAQETQYF TRBV30
CASSKHPRLAGDPGELFF TRBV7-3
CASSYGQYEQFF TRBV6-5
CASSPGPNEQFF TRBV11-3
CASRREQGRLAYPIF TRBV5-5
CASSLATGFNEKLFF TRBV7-9
CASSRQGPDTQYF TRBV18
CASSRRYEQYF TRBV18
CASSHARTGVLAGGWNEQFF TRBV4-2
CASSEDRGQNQPQHF TRBV6-1
CATDPGPITTGELFF TRBV7-9
CASSGPGKATEAFF TRBV5-6
CARPGGSPEFSNQPQHF TRBV11-3
CASSLAGALVNTLNTDTQYF TRBV21-1
CASSSTSDTQYF TRBV6-6
CASSERTVYSYEQYF TRBV2
CASRPLGVNEQFF TRBV6-5
CASSSPRLAGGYEQYF TRBV5-6
CASSLSEMNTEAFF TRBV27
CASSLTRAAILYNEQFF TRBV5-6
CASSTGQNNEQFF TRBV28
CATSDASGGYGYTF TRBV24-1
CASSEQGESTEAFF TRBV18
CASSFGLAGTDTQYF TRBV5-4